The clone carrying this T cell receptor (beta chain) came up once. Its antigen is as yet unknown. Although they were nominally healthy when sampled, donors likely had unrecorded immune exposures. PCR employed 60 Vbeta and 13 Jbeta primers. Sequenced by immunoSEQ multiplex PCR; TCRdb stores in-frame clones only, minus some. Of about 170,000 clones listed, roughly 84% are singletons. This entry is derived from a study of cytomegalovirus exposure and HLA in healthy donors. Points from the study as a whole: In an earlier analysis, about 87% or about 30%: the productive usage of most TCR beta V segments.

The sequenced sample consisted of PBMCs. The clonotype originates from a boy younger than 10 in good health and CMV-seronegative.

In DNA, the CDR3 is TGCGCCAGCAGTGAAGAAGGGGCCTCCTACAATGAGCAGTTCTTC. Translating it yields CASSEEGASYNEQFF. The V gene is TRBV10-1, the J gene TRBJ2-1, with a weak D call TRBD1 (5 bases). This CDR3 has 15 amino acids. Germline V gene sequence: CDR1 WNHNN, CDR2 SYGVQD (reference sequence). V was trimmed by 3 bases and J by 0 bases, leaving 9 bases between them.